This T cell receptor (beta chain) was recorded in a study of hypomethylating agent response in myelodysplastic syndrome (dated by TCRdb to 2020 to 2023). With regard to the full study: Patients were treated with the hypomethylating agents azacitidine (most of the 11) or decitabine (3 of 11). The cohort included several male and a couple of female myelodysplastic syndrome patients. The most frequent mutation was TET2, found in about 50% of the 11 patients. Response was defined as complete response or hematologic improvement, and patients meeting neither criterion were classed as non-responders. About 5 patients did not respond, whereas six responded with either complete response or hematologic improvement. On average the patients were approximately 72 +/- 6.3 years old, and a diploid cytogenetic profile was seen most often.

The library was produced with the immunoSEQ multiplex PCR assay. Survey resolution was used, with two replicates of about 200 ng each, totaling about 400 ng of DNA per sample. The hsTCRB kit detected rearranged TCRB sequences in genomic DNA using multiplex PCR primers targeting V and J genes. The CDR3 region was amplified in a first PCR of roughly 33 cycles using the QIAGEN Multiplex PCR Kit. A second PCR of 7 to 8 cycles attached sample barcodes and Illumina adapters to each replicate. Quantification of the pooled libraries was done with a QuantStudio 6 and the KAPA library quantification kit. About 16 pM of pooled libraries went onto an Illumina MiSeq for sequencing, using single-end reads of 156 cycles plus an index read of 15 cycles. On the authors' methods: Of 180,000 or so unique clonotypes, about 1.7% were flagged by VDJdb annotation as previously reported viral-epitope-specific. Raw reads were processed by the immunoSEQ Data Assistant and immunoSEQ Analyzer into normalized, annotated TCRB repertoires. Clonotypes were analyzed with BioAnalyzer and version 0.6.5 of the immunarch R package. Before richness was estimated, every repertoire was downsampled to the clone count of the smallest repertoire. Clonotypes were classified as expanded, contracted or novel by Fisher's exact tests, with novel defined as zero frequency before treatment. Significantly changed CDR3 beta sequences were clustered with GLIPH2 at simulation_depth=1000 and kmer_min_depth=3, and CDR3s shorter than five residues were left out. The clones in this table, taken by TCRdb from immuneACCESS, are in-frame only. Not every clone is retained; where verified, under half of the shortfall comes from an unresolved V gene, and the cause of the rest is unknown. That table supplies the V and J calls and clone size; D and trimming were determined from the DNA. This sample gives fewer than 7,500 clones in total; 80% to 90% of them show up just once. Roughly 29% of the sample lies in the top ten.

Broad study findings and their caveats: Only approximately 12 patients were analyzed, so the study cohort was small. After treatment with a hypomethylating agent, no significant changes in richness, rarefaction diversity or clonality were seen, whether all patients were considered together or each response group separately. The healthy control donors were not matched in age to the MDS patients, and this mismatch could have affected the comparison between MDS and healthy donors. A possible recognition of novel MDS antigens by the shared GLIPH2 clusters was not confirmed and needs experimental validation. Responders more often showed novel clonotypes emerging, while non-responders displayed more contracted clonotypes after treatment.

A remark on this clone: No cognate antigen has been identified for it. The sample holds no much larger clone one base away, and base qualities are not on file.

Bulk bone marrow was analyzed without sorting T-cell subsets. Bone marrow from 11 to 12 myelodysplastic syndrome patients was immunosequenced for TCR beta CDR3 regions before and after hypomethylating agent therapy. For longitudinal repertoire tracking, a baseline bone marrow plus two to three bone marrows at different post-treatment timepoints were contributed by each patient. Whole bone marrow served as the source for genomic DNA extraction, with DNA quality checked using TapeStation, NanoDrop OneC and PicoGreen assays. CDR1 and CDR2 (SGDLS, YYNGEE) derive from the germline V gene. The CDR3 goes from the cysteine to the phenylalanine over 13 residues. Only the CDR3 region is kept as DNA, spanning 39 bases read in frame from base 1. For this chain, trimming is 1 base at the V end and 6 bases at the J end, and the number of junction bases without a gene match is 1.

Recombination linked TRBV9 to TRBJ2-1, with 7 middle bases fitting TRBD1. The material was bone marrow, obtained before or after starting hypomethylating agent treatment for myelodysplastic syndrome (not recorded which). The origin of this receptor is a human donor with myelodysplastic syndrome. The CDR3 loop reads CASSVPGGNEQFF. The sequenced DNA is TGTGCCAGCAGCGTACCAGGGGGCAATGAGCAGTTCTTC.